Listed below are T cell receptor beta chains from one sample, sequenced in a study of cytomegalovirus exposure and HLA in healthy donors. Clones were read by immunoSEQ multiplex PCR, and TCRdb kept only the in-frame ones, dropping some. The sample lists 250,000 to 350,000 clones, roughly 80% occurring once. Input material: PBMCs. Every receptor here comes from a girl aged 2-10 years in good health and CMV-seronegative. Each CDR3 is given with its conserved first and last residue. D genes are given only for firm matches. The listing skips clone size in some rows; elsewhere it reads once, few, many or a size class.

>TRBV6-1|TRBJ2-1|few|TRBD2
CASSVRRRGAANEQFF
TGTGCCAGCAGTGTGCGGCGGCGGGGGGCTGCTAATGAGCAGTTCTTC
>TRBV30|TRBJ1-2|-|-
CAWSFGSSDGYTF
TGTGCCTGGAGTTTTGGGAGTTCAGATGGCTACACCTTC
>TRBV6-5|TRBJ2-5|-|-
CASSPFGGSQETQYF
TGTGCCAGCAGCCCTTTCGGCGGGTCCCAAGAGACCCAGTACTTC
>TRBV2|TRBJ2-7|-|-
CGVGEQYF
TGCGGGGTGGGTGAGCAGTACTTC
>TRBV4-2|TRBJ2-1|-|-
CASSHLKGEGGNEQFF
TGTGCCAGCAGCCACCTAAAAGGGGAGGGGGGGAATGAGCAGTTCTTC
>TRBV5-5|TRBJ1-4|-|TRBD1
CASSLWDREKLFF
TGTGCCAGCAGCTTGTGGGACAGGGAAAAACTGTTTTTT
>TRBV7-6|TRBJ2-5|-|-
CASSLDGGETQYF
TGTGCCAGCAGCTTAGATGGGGGGGAGACCCAGTACTTC
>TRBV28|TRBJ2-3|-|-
CASKSWGLSFWDTQYF
TGTGCCAGCAAAAGTTGGGGACTCTCCTTCTGGGATACGCAGTATTTT
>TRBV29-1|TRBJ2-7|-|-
CSAETGYEQYF
TGCAGCGCCGAGACTGGCTACGAGCAGTACTTC
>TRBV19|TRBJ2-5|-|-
CASSIAEGAPETQYF
TGTGCCAGTAGTATAGCTGAGGGAGCCCCAGAGACCCAGTACTTC
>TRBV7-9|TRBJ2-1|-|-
CASSLKSGQYNEQFF
TGTGCCAGCAGCTTAAAATCCGGACAGTACAATGAGCAGTTCTTC
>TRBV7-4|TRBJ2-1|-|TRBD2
CASSSLGQRGGRGEQFF
TGTGCCAGCAGCTCCCTGGGCCAGCGGGGGGGCAGGGGTGAGCAGTTCTTC
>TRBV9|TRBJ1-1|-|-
CASSVGHMNTEAFF
TGTGCCAGCAGCGTAGGACACATGAACACTGAAGCTTTCTTT
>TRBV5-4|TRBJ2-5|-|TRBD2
CASSPLSGEHQETQYF
TGTGCCAGCAGCCCCCTGAGCGGGGAGCACCAAGAGACCCAGTACTTC
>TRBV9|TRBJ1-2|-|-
CASSLGQPYGYTF
TGTGCCAGCAGCCTCGGACAGCCCTATGGCTACACCTTC
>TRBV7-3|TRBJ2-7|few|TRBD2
CASSRDYRYEQYF
TGTGCCAGCAGCAGGGACTACCGCTACGAGCAGTACTTC
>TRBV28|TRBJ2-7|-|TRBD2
CASRGLAGEQYF
TGTGCCAGCAGAGGACTAGCAGGCGAGCAGTACTTC
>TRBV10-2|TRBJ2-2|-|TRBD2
CASNPGLLGELFF
TGCGCCAGCAACCCGGGACTACTCGGGGAGCTGTTTTTT
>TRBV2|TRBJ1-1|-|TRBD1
CASSDPNRGEAFF
TGTGCCAGCAGTGATCCTAACAGGGGTGAAGCTTTCTTT
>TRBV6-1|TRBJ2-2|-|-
CASSRAVAGELFF
TGTGCCAGCAGTCGTGCTGTAGCCGGGGAGCTGTTTTTT
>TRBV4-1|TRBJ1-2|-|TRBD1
CASSQASGGQHYGYTF
TGCGCCAGCAGCCAAGCCTCTGGGGGACAGCACTATGGCTACACCTTC
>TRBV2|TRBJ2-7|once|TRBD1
CATDSDRGETYEQYF
TGTGCCACCGACTCGGACAGGGGCGAAACCTACGAGCAGTACTTC
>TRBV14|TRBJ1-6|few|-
CASSQRHRVWDSPLHF
TGTGCCAGCAGCCAAAGGCACAGGGTTTGGGATTCACCCCTCCACTTT
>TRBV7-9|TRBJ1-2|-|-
CASSSAGRTNYGYTF
TGTGCCAGCAGCTCCGCGGGGAGGACCAACTATGGCTACACCTTC
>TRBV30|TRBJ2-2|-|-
CAWSVIQGGELFF
TGTGCCTGGAGTGTAATACAGGGCGGCGAGCTGTTTTTT
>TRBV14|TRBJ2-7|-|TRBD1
CASSPGGEQYF
TGTGCCAGCAGCCCAGGGGGCGAGCAGTACTTC
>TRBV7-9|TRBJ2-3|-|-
CASIATQQDTQYF
TGTGCCAGCATAGCAACCCAGCAGGATACGCAGTATTTT
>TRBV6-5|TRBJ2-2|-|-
CASSYSGAGATGELFF
TGTGCCAGCAGTTACTCGGGGGCAGGGGCGACCGGGGAGCTGTTTTTT
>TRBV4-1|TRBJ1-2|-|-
CASSQGGLNYGYTF
TGCGCCAGCAGCCAAGGGGGGCTTAACTATGGCTACACCTTC
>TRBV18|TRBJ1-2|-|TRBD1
CASSQRDRGDYGYTF
TGTGCCAGCTCACAAAGGGACAGGGGCGACTATGGCTACACCTTC
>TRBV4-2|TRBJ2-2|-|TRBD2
CASSQGEGTPDTGELFF
TGTGCCAGCAGCCAAGGGGAGGGGACTCCAGACACCGGGGAGCTGTTTTTT
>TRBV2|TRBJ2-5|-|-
CASSGGRGYQETQYF
TGTGCCAGCAGTGGGGGAAGGGGGTACCAAGAGACCCAGTACTTC
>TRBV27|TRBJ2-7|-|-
CASSLGADPYEQYF
TGTGCCAGCAGTTTGGGAGCGGATCCCTACGAGCAGTACTTC
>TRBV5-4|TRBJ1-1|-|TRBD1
CASSLYQGAQKAFF
TGTGCCAGCAGCTTGTATCAGGGGGCGCAGAAAGCTTTCTTT
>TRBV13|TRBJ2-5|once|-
CASSLGLTREETQYF
TGTGCCAGCAGCTTAGGCCTAACTAGGGAAGAGACCCAGTACTTC
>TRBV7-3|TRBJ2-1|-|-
CASSLEDNPPYNEQFF
TGTGCCAGCAGCCTAGAGGACAATCCACCCTACAATGAGCAGTTCTTC
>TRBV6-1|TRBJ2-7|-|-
CASSEGSGRSSREQYF
TGTGCCAGCAGTGAAGGTTCGGGGAGGTCCTCTCGCGAGCAGTACTTC
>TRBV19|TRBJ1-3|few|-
CASSEAVGLENHTIYF
TGTGCCAGTAGTGAGGCCGTAGGACTCGAGAACCACACCATATATTTT